This T cell receptor beta chain emerged from a study of blood T cell repertoires in COVID-19. Method: immunoSEQ multiplex PCR; TCRdb's copy keeps in-frame clones and lacks some. The sample carries tens of thousands of clones, around 86% recorded once. The V gene's germline CDR1 is SGHTA and CDR2 FQGNSA. Trimming took 3 bases from V and 8 from J, leaving 10 bases between them. The CDR3 length is 12 residues. Material for sequencing was peripheral blood. The sequence was collected from a human donor in a cohort sampled during active COVID-19. V usage is TRBV7-2 and J usage is TRBJ1-2; D perhaps matches TRBD1 (6 bases). The CDR3 loop is CASSLGARGYTF. The CDR3 bases are TGTGCCAGCAGCTTGGGGGCACGGGGCTACACCTTC.